This T cell receptor (beta chain) came from a study of radiotherapy plus CTLA-4 blockade in lung cancer. Study context: With roughly a third of patients having disease control, objective responses were seen in under 20%. Study outcomes and limitations: Tumor-origin TCR clones grew in blood after radiotherapy plus ipilimumab.

V lost 5 bases to trimming and J lost 7 bases, with 15 bases between them. This CDR3 is built from 14 residues. Germline-derived CDR1 and CDR2 are SGHAT and FQNNGV. TCRdb's copy holds only in-frame clones and misses some; the assay was immunoSEQ multiplex PCR. The sample records some 49,000 clones, around 83% being singletons. This clone was seen just once. The antigen remains undetermined. This rearrangement joins TRBV11-2 to TRBJ2-1; TRBD2 might be the D (5 bases). This clonotype originated in a human donor with non-small cell lung cancer whose response to radiotherapy plus ipilimumab could not be evaluated. Material: peripheral blood, obtained from a patient treated with radiotherapy plus ipilimumab. CDR3 DNA sequence: TGTGCCAGCAGCCCCCTAATAACGGGAAATGAGCAGTTCTTC. This sequence encodes CASSPLITGNEQFF. The full variable domain, completed using reference TRBV11-2 and TRBJ2-1, is EAGVAQSPRYKIIEKRQSVAFWCNPISGHATLYWYQQILGQGPKLLIQFQNNGVVDDSQLPKDRFSAERLKGVDSTLKIQPAKLEDSAVYLCASSPLITGNEQFFGPGTRLTVL.